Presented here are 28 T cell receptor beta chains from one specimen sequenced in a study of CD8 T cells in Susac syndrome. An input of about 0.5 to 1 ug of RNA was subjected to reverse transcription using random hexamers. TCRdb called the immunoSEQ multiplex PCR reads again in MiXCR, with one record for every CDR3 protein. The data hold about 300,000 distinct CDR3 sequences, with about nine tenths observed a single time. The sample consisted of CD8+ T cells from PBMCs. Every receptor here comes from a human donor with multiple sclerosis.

The CDR3 DNA follows: TGTGCCACCAGCACCGGGGGGGTCTATGGCTACACCTTC. Translation gives CATSTGGVYGYTF. V is TRBV15 and J is TRBJ1-2; a possible D gene is TRBD1 (5 bases). The V gene's germline CDR1 is LNHNV and CDR2 YYDKDF (reference sequence). This CDR3 spans 13 amino acids. The V gene lost 4 bases and the J gene lost 4 bases, with 10 bases spanning the gap.

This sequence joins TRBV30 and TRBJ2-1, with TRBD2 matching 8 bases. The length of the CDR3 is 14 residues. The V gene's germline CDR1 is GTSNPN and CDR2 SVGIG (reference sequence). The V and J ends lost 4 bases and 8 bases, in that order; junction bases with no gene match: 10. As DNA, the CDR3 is TGTGCCTGGACACCTCGGGGGGGCCGCGATGAGCAGTTCTTC. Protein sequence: CAWTPRGGRDEQFF. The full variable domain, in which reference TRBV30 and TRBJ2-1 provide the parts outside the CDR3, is SQTIHQWPATLVQPVGSPLSLECTVEGTSNPNLYWYRQAAGRGLQLLFYSVGIGQISSEVPQNLSASRPQDRQFILSSKKLLLSDSGFYLCAWTPRGGRDEQFFGPGTRLTVL.

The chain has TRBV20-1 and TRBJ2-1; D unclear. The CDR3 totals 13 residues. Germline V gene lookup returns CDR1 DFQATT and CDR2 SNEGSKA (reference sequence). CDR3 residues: CSAGSNSYNEQFF. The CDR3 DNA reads TGCAGCGCCGGGTCTAACTCCTACAATGAGCAGTTCTTC.

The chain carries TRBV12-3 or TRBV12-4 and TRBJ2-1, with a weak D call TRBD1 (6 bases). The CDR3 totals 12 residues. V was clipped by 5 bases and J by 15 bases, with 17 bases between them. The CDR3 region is CASSIQGTQGFF. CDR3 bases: TGTGCCAGCAGTATACAGGGTACTCAAGGGTTCTTC.

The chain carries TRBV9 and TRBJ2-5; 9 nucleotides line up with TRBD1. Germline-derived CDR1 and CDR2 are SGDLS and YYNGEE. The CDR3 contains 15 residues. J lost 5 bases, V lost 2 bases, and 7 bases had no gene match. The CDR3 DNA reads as TGTGCCAGCAGCGTGGTTGGGACAGGGCACGAGACCCAGTACTTC. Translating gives CASSVVGTGHETQYF.

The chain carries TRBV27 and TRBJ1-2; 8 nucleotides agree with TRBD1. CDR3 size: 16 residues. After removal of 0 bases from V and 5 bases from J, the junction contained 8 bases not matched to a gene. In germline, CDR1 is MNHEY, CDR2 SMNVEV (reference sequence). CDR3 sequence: CASSLSTGEYPYGYTF. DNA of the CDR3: TGTGCCAGCAGTTTATCGACAGGGGAATATCCTTATGGCTACACCTTC.

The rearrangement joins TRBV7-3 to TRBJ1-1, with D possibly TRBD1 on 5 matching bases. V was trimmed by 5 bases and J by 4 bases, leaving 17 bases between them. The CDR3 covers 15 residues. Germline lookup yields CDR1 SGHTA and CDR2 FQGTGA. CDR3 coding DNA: TGTGCCAGCAGCCCCCAACCCGGCGGGGGCACTGAAGCTTTCTTT. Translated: CASSPQPGGGTEAFF.

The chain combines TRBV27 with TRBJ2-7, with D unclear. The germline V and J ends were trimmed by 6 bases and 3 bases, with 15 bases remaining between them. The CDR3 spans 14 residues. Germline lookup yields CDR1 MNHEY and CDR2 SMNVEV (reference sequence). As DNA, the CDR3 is TGTGCCAGCAGCCCTATCCCGACAAGCTACGAGCAGTACTTC. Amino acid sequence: CASSPIPTSYEQYF.

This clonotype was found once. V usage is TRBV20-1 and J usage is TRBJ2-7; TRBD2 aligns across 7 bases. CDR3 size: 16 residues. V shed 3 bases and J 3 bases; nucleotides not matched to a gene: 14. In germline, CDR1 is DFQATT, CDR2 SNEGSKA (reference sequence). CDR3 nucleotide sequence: TGCAGTGCTAGTGCTCCTCACACCGGGAGGAGCTACGAGCAGTACTTC. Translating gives CSASAPHTGRSYEQYF.

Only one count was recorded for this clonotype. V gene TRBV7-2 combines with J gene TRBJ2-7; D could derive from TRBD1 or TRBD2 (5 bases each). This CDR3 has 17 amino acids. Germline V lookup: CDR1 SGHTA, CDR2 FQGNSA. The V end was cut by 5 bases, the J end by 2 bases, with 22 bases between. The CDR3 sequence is CASSLTGTSTPPYEQYF. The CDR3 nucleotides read TGTGCCAGCAGCCTTACCGGGACCTCCACGCCCCCCTACGAGCAGTACTTC.

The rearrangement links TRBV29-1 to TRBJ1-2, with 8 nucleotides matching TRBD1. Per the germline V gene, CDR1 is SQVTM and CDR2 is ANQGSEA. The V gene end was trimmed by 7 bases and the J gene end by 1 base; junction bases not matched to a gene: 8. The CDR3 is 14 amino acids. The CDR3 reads CSAMQGAFNYGYTF. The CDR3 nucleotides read TGCAGCGCTATGCAGGGGGCGTTTAACTATGGCTACACCTTC.

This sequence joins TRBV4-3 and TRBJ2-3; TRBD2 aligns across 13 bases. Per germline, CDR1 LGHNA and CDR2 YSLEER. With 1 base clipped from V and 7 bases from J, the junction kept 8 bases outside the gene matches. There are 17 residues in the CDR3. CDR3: CASSQGAGGLAGYTQYF. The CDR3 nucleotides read TGCGCCAGCAGCCAAGGCGCGGGGGGACTAGCGGGGTATACGCAGTATTTT.

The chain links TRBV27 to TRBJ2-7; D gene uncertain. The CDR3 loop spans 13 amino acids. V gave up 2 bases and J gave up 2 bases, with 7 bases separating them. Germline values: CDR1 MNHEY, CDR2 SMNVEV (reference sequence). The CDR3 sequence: CASSLMDTYEQYF. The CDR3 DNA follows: TGTGCCAGCAGTTTAATGGATACCTACGAGCAGTACTTC.

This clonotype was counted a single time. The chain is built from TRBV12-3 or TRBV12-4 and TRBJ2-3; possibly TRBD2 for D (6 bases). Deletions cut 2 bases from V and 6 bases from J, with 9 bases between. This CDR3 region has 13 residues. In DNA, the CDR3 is TGTGCCAGCAGTTTAATGGGGAGGGATACGCAGTATTTT. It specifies CASSLMGRDTQYF.

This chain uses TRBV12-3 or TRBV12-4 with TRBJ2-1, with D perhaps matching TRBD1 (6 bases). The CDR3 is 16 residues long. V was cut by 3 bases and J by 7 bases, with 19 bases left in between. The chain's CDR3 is CASSFHSVGQTNEQFF. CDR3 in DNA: TGTGCCAGCAGTTTTCATTCAGTCGGACAGACAAATGAGCAGTTCTTC.

The CDR3, as DNA: TGTGCCAGCAGACGGACAGGGGGCGACTCTGGGGCCAACGTCCTGACTTTC. Amino acid sequence: CASRRTGGDSGANVLTF. The chain recombines TRBV27 with TRBJ2-6, with TRBD1 matching over 11 bases. Germline loops: CDR1 MNHEY, CDR2 SMNVEV (reference sequence). Losses at the gene ends were 6 bases for V and 0 bases for J; bases not matched to a gene: 4. The CDR3 is made up of 17 amino acids.

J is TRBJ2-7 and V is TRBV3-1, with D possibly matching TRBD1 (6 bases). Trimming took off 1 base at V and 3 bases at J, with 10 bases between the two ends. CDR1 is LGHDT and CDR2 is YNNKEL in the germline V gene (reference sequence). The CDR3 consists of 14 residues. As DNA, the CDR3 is TGTGCCAGCAGCCAAGGATGGGGGCTCTACGAGCAGTACTTC. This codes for CASSQGWGLYEQYF.

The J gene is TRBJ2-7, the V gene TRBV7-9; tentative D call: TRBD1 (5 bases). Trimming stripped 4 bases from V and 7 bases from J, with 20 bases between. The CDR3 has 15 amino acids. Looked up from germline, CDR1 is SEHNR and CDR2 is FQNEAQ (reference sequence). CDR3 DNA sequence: TGTGCCAGCAGCTATTCGGAAGGGGTTCCTACGGAGCAGTACTTC. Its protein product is CASSYSEGVPTEQYF.

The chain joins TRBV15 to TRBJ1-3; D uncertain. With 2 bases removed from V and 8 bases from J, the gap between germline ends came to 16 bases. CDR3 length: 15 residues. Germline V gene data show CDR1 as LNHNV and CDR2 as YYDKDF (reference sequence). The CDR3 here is CATSRRAPARDTIYF. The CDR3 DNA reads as TGTGCCACCAGCAGAAGGGCCCCGGCAAGGGACACCATATATTTT.

The CDR3, as DNA: TGTGCCAGCAGCTTATCCCCCCCGGGCCAAGAGACCCAGTACTTC. It is translated as CASSLSPPGQETQYF. This chain joins TRBV13 and TRBJ2-5, with no clear D. CDR1 and CDR2 (germline): PRHDT, FYEKMQ (reference sequence). The CDR3 covers 15 residues. Trimming left V 2 bases short and J 1 base short, with 11 bases between.

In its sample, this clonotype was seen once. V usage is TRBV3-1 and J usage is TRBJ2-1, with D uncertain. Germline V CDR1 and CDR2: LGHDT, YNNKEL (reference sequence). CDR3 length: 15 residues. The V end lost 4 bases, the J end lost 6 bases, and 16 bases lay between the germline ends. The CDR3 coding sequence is TGTGCCAGCAGCCCAACCCTACTTCCCCTCAATGAGCAGTTCTTC. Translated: CASSPTLLPLNEQFF.

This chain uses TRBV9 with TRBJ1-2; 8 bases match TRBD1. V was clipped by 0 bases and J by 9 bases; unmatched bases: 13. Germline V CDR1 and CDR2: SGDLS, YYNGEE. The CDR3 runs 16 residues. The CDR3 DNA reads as TGTGCCAGCAGCGTAGTATCGGACAGGGCATCTTCTCGCTACACCTTC. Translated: CASSVVSDRASSRYTF.

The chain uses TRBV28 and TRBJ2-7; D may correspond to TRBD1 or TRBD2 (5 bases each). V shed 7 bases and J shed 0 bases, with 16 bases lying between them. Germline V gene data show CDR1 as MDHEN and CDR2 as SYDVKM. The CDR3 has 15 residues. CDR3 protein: CASTTLGTVSYEQYF. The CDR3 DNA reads TGTGCCAGCACTACCCTCGGGACGGTCTCCTACGAGCAGTACTTC.

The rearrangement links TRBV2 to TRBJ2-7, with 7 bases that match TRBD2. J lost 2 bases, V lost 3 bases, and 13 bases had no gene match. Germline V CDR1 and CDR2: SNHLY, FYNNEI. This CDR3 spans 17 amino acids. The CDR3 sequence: CASSEILGASGPYEQYF. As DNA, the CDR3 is TGTGCCAGCAGTGAGATTTTAGGGGCTAGCGGTCCCTACGAGCAGTACTTC.

CDR3 sequence: CASSSNREPLQPQHF. CDR3 in DNA: TGTGCCAGCAGCTCGAACCGGGAGCCCTTACAGCCCCAGCATTTT. The chain employs TRBV7-9 and TRBJ1-5; no clear D. Germline V gene lookup returns CDR1 SEHNR and CDR2 FQNEAQ (reference sequence). Trimming pared 4 bases from V and 7 bases from J, leaving 17 bases between. The CDR3 contains 15 residues.

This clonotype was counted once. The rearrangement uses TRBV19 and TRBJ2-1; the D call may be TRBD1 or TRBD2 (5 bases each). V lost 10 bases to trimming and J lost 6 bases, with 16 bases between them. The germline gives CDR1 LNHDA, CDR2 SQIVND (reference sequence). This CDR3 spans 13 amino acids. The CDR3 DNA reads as TGTGCCACCAATTGGGGGATAGGCAATGAGCAGTTCTTC. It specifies CATNWGIGNEQFF.

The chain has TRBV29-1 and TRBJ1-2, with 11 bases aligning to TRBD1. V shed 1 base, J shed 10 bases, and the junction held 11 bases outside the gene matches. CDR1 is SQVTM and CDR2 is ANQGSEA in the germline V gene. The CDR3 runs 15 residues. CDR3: CSVEGWEDRGPIYTF. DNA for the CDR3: TGCAGCGTTGAAGGATGGGAGGACAGGGGGCCGATCTACACCTTC. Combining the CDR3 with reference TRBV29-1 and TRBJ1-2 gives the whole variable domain SAVISQKPSRDICQRGTSLTIQCQVDSQVTMMFWYRQQPGQSLTLIATANQGSEATYESGFVIDKFPISRPNLTFSTLTVSNMSPEDSSIYLCSVEGWEDRGPIYTFGSGTRLTVV.

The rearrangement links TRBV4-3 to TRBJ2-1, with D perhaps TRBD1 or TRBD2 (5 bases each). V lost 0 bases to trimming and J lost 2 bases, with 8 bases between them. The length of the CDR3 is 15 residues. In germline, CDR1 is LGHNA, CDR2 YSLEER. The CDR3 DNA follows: TGCGCCAGCAGCCAAGATATGGGGGCCTACAATGAGCAGTTCTTC. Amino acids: CASSQDMGAYNEQFF.